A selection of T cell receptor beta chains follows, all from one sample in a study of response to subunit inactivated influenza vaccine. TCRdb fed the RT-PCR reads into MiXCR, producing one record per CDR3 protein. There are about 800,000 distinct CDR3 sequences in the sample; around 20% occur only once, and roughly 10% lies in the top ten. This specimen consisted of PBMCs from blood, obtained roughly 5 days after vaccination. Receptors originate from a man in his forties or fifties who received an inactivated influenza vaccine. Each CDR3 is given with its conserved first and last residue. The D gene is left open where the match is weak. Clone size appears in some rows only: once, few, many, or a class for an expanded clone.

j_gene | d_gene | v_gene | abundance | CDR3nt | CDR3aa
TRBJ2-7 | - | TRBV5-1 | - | TGCGCCAGCAGCTTGGCACAGAACCATTACGAGCAGTACTTC | CASSLAQNHYEQYF
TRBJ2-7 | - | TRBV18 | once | TGTGCCAGCTCACCCCGAGGAGGGAGAAAGTCTTACGAGCAGTACTTC | CASSPRGGRKSYEQYF
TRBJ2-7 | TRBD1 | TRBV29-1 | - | TGCAGCGTTTTGGGGGGGACAGGGGCACGGGAGCAGTACTTC | CSVLGGTGAREQYF
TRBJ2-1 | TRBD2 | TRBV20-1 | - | TGCAGTGCTCCCTTTGGGAGGGCCTATGGTGAGCAGTTCTTC | CSAPFGRAYGEQFF
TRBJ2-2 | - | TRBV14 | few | TGTGCCAGCAGACGAGGAGGGACCGGGGAGCTGTTTTTT | CASRRGGTGELFF
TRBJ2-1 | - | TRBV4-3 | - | TGCGCCAGCAGCCAAGAGTATGGGAGCTCCTACAATGAGCAGTTCTTC | CASSQEYGSSYNEQFF
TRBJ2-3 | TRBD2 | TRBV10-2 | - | TGCGCCAGCAGTGAGTGGACTAGCGGGGGAGGAGATACGCAGTATTTT | CASSEWTSGGGDTQYF
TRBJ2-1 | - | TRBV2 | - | TGTGCCAGCACCCAAAACGGGAACAATGAGCAGTTCTTC | CASTQNGNNEQFF
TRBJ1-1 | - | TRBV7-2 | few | TGTGCCAGCAGCTTAAGTGCAGGGAGGACTGAAGCTTTCTTT | CASSLSAGRTEAFF
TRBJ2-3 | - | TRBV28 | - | TGTGCCAGCACCTTGGTGGATACGCAGTATTTT | CASTLVDTQYF
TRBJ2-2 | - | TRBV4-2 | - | TGTGCCAGCAGCCCCCAGGTGACCCCCGGTGGCACCGGGGAGCTGTTTTTT | CASSPQVTPGGTGELFF
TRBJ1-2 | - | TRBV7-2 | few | TGTGCCAGCAGCTTAGTTCCATCCAACTATGGCTACACCTTC | CASSLVPSNYGYTF
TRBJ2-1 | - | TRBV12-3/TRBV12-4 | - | TGTGCCAGCAGGAGCGGCGACTCCTACAATGAGCAGTTCTTC | CASRSGDSYNEQFF
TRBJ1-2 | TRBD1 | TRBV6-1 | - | TGTGCCAGCAGCCACAGGGGTAGCTATGGCTACACCTTC | CASSHRGSYGYTF
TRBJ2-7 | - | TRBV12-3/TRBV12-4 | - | TGTGCCAGCAGTTCCGTAGTGCGGGGTTACGAGCAGTACTTC | CASSSVVRGYEQYF
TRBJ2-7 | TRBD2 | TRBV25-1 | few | TGTGCCAGCAGTCCCACCTCTAGCGGGCTGAGCTCCTACGAGCAGTACTTC | CASSPTSSGLSSYEQYF
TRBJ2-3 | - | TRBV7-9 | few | TGTGCCAGCAGCTTAGTTGATTCCGGCGGAGATACGCAGTATTTT | CASSLVDSGGDTQYF
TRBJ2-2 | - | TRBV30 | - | TGTGCCTGGAGTCCAGGGACCACGAACACCGGGGAGCTGTTTTTT | CAWSPGTTNTGELFF
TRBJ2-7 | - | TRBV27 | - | TGTGCCAGCAGAGATCAGGGGAGGTACCCCTTCGAGCAGTACTTC | CASRDQGRYPFEQYF
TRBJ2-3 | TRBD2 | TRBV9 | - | TGTGCCAGCAGCCATGGGACTAGAACCCTGTTTGCAGATACGCAGTATTTT | CASSHGTRTLFADTQYF
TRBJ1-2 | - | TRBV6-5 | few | TGTGCCAGCAGGGACAGAGTTTATGGCTACACCTTC | CASRDRVYGYTF
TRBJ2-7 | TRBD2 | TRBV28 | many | TGTGCCAGCAGTTTTTCTAGCGGATTATACGAGCAGTACTTC | CASSFSSGLYEQYF
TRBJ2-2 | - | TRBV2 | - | TGTGCCAGCAGTGAACAGGGGCACGGGGAGCTGTTTTTT | CASSEQGHGELFF
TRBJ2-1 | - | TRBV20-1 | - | TGCAGTGCTAGCCGACCGGGACTCTCCTACAATGAGCAGTTCTTC | CSASRPGLSYNEQFF
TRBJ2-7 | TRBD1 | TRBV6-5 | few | TGTGCCAGCAGTCGCAGGGACAGCGAGCAGTACTTC | CASSRRDSEQYF
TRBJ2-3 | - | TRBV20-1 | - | TGCAGTGCTTGGAGCGGAACTAGCACAGATACGCAGTATTTT | CSAWSGTSTDTQYF
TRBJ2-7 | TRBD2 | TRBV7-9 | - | TGTGCCAGCAGCTCGACTAGCGGGAGAATTACGAATGAGCAGTACTTC | CASSSTSGRITNEQYF
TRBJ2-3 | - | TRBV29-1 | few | TGCAGCGTTGGACGGACAGTCAGCACAGATACGCAGTATTTT | CSVGRTVSTDTQYF
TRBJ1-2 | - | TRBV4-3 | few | TGCGCCAGCAGCCAAGAGTCGGCAGGGCGGACCTATGGCTACACCTTC | CASSQESAGRTYGYTF
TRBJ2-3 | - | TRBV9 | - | TGTGCCAGCAGCGTAGGTGCGACTGGGTTCGTAGATACGCAGTATTTT | CASSVGATGFVDTQYF
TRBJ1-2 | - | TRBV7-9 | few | TGTGCCAGCAGCCTCAGCTATAACTATGGCTACACCTTC | CASSLSYNYGYTF
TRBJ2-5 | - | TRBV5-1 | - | TGCGCCAGCAGCTTTCTCCGGAAAGAGACCCAGTACTTC | CASSFLRKETQYF